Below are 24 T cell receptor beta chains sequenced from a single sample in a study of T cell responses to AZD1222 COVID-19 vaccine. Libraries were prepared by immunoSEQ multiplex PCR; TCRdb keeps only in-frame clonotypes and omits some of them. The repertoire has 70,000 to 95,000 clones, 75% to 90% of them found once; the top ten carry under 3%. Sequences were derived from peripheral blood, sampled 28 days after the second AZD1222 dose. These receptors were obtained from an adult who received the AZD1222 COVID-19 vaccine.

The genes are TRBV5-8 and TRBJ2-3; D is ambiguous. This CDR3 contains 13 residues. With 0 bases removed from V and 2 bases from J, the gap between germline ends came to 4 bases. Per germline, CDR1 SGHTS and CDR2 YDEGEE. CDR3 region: CASSLVATDTQYF. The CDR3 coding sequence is TGTGCCAGCAGCTTGGTAGCCACAGATACGCAGTATTTT.

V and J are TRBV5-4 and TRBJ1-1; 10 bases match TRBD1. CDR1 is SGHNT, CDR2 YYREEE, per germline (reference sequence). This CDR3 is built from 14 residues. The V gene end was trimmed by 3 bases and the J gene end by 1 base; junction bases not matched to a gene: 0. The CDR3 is CASSWDRGNTEAFF. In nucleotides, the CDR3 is TGTGCCAGCAGCTGGGACAGGGGGAACACTGAAGCTTTCTTT.

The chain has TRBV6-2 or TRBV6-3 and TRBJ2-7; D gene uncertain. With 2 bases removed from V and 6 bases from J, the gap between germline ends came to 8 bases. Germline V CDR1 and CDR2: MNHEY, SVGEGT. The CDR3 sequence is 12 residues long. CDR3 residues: CASSYGLGEQYF. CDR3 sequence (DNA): TGTGCCAGCAGTTACGGCCTAGGCGAGCAGTACTTC.

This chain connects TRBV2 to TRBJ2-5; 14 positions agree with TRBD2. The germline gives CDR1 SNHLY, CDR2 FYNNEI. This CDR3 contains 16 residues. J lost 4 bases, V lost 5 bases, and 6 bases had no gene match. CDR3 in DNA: TGTGCCAGCAGTAGGACTAGCGGGGGGCGAGTAGAGACCCAGTACTTC. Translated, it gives CASSRTSGGRVETQYF.

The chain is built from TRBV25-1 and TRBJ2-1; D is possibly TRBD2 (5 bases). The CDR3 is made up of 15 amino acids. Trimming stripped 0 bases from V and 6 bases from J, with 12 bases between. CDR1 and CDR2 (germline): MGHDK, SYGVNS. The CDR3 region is CASSEYAGRVNEQFF. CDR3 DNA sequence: TGTGCCAGCAGTGAATATGCCGGGCGGGTCAATGAGCAGTTCTTC.

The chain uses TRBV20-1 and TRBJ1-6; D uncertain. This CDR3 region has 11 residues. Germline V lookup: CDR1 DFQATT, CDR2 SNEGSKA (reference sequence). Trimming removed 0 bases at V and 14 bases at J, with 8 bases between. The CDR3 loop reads CSARDPPTLHF. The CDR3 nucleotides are TGCAGTGCTAGAGATCCCCCCACCCTCCACTTT.

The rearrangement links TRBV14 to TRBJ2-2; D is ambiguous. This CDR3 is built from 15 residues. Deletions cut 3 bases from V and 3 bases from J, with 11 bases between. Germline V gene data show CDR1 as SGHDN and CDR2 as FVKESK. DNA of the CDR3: TGTGCCAGCAGCCAGTTCGCTGTTGACACCGGGGAGCTGTTTTTT. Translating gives CASSQFAVDTGELFF.

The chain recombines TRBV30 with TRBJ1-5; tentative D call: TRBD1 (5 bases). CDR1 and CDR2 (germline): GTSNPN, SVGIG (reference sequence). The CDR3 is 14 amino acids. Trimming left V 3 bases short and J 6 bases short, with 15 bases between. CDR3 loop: CAWSQTAELQPQHF. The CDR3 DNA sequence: TGTGCCTGGAGCCAGACAGCGGAGCTTCAGCCCCAGCATTTT.

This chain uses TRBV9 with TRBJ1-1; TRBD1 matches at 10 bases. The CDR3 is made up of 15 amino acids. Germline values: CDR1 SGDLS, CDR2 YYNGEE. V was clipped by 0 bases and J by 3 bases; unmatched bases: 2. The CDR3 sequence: CASSVVGQGDTEAFF. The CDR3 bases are TGTGCCAGCAGCGTAGTCGGACAGGGGGACACTGAAGCTTTCTTT.

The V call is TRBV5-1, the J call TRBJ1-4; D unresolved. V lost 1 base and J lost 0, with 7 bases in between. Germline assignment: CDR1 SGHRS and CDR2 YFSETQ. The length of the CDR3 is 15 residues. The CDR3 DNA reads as TGCGCCAGCAGCTTGTTACCCGCAACTAATGAAAAACTGTTTTTT. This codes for CASSLLPATNEKLFF. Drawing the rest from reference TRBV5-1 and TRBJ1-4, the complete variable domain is KAGVTQTPRYLIKTRGQQVTLSCSPISGHRSVSWYQQTPGQGLQFLFEYFSETQRNKGNFPGRFSGRQFSNSRSEMNVSTLELGDSALYLCASSLLPATNEKLFFGSGTQLSVL.

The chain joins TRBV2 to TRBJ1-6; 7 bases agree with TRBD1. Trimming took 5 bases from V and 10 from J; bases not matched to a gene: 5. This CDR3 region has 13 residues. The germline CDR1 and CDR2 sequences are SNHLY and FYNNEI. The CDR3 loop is CASSLTGTSPLHF. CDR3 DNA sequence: TGTGCCAGCAGTTTGACAGGGACCTCACCCCTCCACTTT.

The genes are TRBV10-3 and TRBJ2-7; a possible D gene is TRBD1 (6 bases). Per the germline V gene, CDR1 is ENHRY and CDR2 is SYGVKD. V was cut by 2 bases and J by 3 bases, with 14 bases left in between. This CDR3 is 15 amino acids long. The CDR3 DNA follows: TGTGCCATCAGTGAGGATACAGGGAAGCGCTACGAGCAGTACTTC. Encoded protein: CAISEDTGKRYEQYF.

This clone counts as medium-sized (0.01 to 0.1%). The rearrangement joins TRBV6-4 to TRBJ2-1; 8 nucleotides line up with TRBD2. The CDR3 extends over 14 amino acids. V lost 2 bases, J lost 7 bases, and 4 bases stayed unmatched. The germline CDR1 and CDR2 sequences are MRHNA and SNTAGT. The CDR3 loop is CASSDSSGGNEQFF. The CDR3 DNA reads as TGTGCCAGCAGTGACAGTTCGGGGGGGAATGAGCAGTTCTTC.

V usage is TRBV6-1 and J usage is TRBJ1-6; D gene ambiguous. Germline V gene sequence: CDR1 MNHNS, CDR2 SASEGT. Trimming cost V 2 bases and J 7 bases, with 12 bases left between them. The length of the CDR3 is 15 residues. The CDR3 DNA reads TGTGCCAGCAGTGAATACAGCGGAGGAAATTCACCCCTCCACTTT. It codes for CASSEYSGGNSPLHF.

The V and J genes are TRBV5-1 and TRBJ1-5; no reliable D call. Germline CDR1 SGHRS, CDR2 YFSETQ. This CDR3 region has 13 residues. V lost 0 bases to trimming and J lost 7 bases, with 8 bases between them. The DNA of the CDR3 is TGCGCCAGCAGCTTGGGTACGGGCCAGCCCCAGCATTTT. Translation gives CASSLGTGQPQHF.

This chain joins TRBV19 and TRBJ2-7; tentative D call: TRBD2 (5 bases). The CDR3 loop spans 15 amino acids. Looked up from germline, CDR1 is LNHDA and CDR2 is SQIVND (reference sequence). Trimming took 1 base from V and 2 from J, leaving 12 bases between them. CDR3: CASSIAAGRTYEQYF. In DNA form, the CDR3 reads TGTGCCAGTAGTATAGCGGCGGGCCGCACCTACGAGCAGTACTTC.

DNA of the CDR3: TGTGCCAGCAGGCTACTAGCGGCCCCCCCCTCAGATACGCAGTATTTT. Protein product: CASRLLAAPPSDTQYF. The chain has TRBV27 and TRBJ2-3; 8 bases are shared with TRBD2. This CDR3 has 16 residues. V was pared by 6 bases and J by 4 bases, with 12 bases of the junction left unmatched. The V gene's germline CDR1 is MNHEY and CDR2 SMNVEV (reference sequence).

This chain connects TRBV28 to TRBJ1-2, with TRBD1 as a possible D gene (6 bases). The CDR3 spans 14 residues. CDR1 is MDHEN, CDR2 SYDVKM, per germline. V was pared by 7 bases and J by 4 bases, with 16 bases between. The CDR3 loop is CASKIRGRGYGYTF. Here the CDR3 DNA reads TGTGCCAGCAAGATCAGGGGTAGAGGCTATGGCTACACCTTC.

CDR3 sequence: CASSEAGIANEKLFF. Written as DNA, the CDR3 is TGTGCCAGCAGTGAGGCGGGTATAGCTAATGAAAAACTGTTTTTT. The chain combines TRBV2 with TRBJ1-4, with unresolved D. Trimming stripped 3 bases from V and 3 bases from J, with 11 bases between. CDR3 length: 15 residues. Germline V gives CDR1 SNHLY, CDR2 FYNNEI.

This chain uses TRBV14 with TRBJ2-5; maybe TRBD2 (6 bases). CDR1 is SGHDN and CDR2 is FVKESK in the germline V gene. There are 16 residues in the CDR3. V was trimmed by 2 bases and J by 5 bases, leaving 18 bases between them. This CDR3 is CASSQSSGLPLETQYF. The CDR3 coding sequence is TGTGCCAGCAGCCAATCCTCGGGACTCCCTTTGGAGACCCAGTACTTC.

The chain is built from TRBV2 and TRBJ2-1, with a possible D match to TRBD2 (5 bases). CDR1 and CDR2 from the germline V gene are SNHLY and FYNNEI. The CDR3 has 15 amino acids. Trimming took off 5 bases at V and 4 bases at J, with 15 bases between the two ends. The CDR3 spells CASSTFGGEYNEQFF. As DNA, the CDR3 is TGTGCCAGCAGTACCTTCGGAGGAGAATACAATGAGCAGTTCTTC.

CDR3 protein: CASKTGTSDYNEQFF. CDR3 DNA sequence: TGCGCTTCCAAAACCGGGACTAGCGATTACAATGAGCAGTTCTTC. V usage is TRBV5-1 and J usage is TRBJ2-1; 10 nucleotides align to TRBD2. The CDR3 runs to 15 residues. Germline values: CDR1 SGHRS, CDR2 YFSETQ. The whole variable domain, remainder taken from reference TRBV5-1 and TRBJ2-1, is KAGVTQTPRYLIKTRGQQVTLSCSPISGHRSVSWYQQTPGQGLQFLFEYFSETQRNKGNFPGRFSGRQFSNSRSEMNVSTLELGDSALYLCASKTGTSDYNEQFFGPGTRLTVL.

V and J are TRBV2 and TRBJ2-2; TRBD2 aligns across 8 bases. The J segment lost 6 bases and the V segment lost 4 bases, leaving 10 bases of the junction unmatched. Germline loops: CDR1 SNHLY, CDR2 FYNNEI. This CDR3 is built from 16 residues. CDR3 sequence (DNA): TGTGCCAGCAGTGCTCACGGGGGGGCCGTGCCCGGGGAGCTGTTTTTT. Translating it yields CASSAHGGAVPGELFF.

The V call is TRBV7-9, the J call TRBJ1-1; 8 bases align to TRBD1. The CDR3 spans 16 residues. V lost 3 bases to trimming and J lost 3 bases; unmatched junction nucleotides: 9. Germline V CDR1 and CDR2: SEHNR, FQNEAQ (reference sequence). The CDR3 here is CASSFPSGGSDTEAFF. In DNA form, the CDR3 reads TGTGCCAGCAGCTTCCCATCAGGGGGCTCGGACACTGAAGCTTTCTTT. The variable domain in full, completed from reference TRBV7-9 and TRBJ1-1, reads DTGVSQNPRHKITKRGQNVTFRCDPISEHNRLYWYRQTLGQGPEFLTYFQNEAQLEKSRLLSDRFSAERPKGSFSTLEIQRTEQGDSAMYLCASSFPSGGSDTEAFFGQGTRLTVV.